The T cell receptor (beta chain) under discussion was sequenced for a study of T cell responses to AZD1222 COVID-19 vaccine. With respect to this clone: Its antigen is as yet unknown.

Sequencing was performed with immunoSEQ multiplex PCR; in TCRdb, only in-frame clones are kept and a portion is missing. The data hold roughly 53,000 clones, with 75% to 90% observed a single time. Study-level findings and limits: With two AZD1222 doses given, Spike-specific TCR breadth and depth both rose.

Sequenced material: peripheral blood, taken on day 0 of MenACWY control vaccination. The clonotype originates from an adult in good health.

CDR3 in amino acids: CASSLVTGVQETQYF. For the CDR3, the DNA is TGTGCCAGCAGCTTGGTAACAGGGGTTCAAGAGACCCAGTACTTC. The chain uses TRBV5-5 and TRBJ2-5; 7 nucleotides line up with TRBD1. The ends lost 0 bases at V and 2 bases at J; junction bases unmatched: 4. The CDR3 spans 15 residues. The germline CDR1 and CDR2 sequences are SGHKS and YYEKEE (reference sequence).